This T cell receptor (beta chain) was found in a study of shared clonotypes between healthy human individuals. CD45RO-negative, CCR7-selected cells formed the naive CD8 fraction, which excluded terminally differentiated effector memory CD45RA+ cells. About this clone: Other DNA sequences from this sample encode an identical CDR3 as well.

Sequencing used immunoSEQ multiplex PCR; TCRdb keeps in-frame clones, though not all of them. The table has about 2 million clones, around 96% seen once. V was pared by 3 bases and J by 5 bases, with 6 bases between. Looked up from germline, CDR1 is SEHNR and CDR2 is FQNEAQ (reference sequence). The CDR3 covers 12 residues. The chain combines TRBV7-9 with TRBJ2-3; D is ambiguous. The sequence came from a young man in good health. Sequencing was done on a sample of naive CD8+ T cells sorted from blood. CDR3 nucleotides: TGTGCCAGCAGCTTTAGTGGAGATACGCAGTATTTT. Its protein product is CASSFSGDTQYF.